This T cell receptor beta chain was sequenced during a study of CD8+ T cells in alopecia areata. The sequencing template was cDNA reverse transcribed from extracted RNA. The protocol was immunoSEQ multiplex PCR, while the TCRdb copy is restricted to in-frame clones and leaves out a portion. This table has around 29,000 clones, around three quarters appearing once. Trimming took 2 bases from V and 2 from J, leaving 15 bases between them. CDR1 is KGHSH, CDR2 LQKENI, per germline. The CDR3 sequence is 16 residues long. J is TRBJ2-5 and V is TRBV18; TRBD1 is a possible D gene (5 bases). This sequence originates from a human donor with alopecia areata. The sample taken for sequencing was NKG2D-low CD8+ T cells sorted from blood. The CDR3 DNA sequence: TGTGCCAGCTCACCATCGTCAGGGATACTACAAGAGACCCAGTACTTC. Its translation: CASSPSSGILQETQYF.